This T cell receptor (beta chain) originates from a study of somatic mutations in cytotoxic T cells in rheumatoid arthritis. Findings of the study overall: Each of about an eighth of the 65 patients had a largest CD8+ clone that made up more than 20% of CD8+ cells. CD8+ T cells showed clonality that did not differ significantly between patients with rheumatoid arthritis and age-matched healthy controls.

The protocol was immunoSEQ multiplex PCR, while the TCRdb copy is restricted to in-frame clones and leaves out a portion. Of 18,000 or so clones in the sample, around 70% were seen once. The ends were cut back, 0 bases at V and 4 bases at J, with 11 bases in the middle. Germline assignment: CDR1 SGHRS and CDR2 YFSETQ. The CDR3 sequence is 15 residues long. Worth noting for this clone: The antigen remains undetermined.

The source of this sequence is a woman in her sixties in good health. The sequenced sample was CD8+ T cells sorted from blood. V usage is TRBV5-1 and J usage is TRBJ2-1; D may be TRBD1 (5 bases). The CDR3 protein is CASSLGGAKYNEQFF. As DNA, the CDR3 is TGCGCCAGCAGCTTGGGGGGCGCGAAGTACAATGAGCAGTTCTTC. Full variable domain (outside the CDR3, taken from reference TRBV5-1 and TRBJ2-1): KAGVTQTPRYLIKTRGQQVTLSCSPISGHRSVSWYQQTPGQGLQFLFEYFSETQRNKGNFPGRFSGRQFSNSRSEMNVSTLELGDSALYLCASSLGGAKYNEQFFGPGTRLTVL.